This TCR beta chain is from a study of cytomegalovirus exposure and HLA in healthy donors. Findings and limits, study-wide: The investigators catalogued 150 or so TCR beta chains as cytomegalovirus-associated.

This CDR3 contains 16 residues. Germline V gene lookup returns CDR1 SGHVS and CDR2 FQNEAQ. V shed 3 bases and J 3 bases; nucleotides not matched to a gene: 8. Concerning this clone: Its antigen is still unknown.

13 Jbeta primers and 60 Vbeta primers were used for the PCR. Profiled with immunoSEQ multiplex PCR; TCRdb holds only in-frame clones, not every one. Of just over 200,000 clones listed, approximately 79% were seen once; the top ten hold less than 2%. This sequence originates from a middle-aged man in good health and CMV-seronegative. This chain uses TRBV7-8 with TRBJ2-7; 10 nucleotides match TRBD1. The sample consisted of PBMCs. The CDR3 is CASSFPTGTGVYEQYF. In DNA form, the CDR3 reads TGTGCCAGCAGCTTCCCCACCGGGACAGGGGTCTACGAGCAGTACTTC.